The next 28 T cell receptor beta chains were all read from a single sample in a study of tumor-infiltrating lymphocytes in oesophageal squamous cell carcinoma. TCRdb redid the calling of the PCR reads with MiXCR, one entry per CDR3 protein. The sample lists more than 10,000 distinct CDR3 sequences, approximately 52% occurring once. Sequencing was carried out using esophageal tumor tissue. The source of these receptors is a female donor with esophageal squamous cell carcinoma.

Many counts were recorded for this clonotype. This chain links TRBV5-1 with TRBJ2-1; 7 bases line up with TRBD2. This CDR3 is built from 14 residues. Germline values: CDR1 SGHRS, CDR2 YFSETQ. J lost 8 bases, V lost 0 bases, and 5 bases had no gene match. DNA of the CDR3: TGCGCCAGCAGCTTGGAGCCAGGGAGGGATGAGCAGTTCTTC. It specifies CASSLEPGRDEQFF. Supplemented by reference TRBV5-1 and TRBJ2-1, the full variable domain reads KAGVTQTPRYLIKTRGQQVTLSCSPISGHRSVSWYQQTPGQGLQFLFEYFSETQRNKGNFPGRFSGRQFSNSRSEMNVSTLELGDSALYLCASSLEPGRDEQFFGPGTRLTVL.

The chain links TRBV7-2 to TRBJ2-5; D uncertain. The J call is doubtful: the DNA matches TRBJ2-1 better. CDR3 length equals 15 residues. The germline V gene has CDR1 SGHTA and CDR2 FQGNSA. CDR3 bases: TGTGCCAGCAGCTTAGCTAGTGTTGGGTACAATGAGCAGTTCTTC. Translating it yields CASSLASVGYNEQFF.

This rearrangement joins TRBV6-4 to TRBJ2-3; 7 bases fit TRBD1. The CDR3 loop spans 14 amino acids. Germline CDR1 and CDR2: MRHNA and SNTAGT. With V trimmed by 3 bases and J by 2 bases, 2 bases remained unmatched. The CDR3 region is CASSEGQHTDTQYF. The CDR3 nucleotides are TGTGCCAGCAGTGAGGGACAGCACACAGATACGCAGTATTTT.

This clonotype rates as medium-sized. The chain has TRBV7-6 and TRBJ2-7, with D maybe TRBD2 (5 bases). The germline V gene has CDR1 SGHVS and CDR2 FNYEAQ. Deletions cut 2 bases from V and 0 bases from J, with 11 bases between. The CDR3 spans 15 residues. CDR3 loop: CASSLSWRSSYEQYF. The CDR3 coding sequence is TGTGCCAGCAGCTTAAGCTGGAGGAGCTCCTACGAGCAGTACTTC.

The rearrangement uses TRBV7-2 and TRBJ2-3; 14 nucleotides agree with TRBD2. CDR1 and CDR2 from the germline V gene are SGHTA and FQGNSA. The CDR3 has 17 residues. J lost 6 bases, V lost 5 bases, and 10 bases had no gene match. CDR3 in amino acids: CASSKKTSGGVRDTQYF. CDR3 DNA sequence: TGTGCCAGCAGCAAAAAGACTAGCGGGGGGGTTCGGGATACGCAGTATTTT.

DNA of the CDR3: TGTGCCAGCAGTACAGGGTCCGCAACGCAGTATTTT. This translates into CASSTGSATQYF. J is TRBJ2-3 and V is TRBV6-1, with a possible D match to TRBD1 (6 bases). Germline-derived CDR1 and CDR2 are MNHNS and SASEGT. The CDR3 contains 12 residues. Trimming removed 5 bases from V and 9 bases from J, with 12 bases in between.

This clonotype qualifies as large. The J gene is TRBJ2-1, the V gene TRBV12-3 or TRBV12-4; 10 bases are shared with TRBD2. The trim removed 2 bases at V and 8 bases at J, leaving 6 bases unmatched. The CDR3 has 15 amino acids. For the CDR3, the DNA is TGTGCCAGCAGTTTACAAGCGGGAGGGCCGTATGAGCAGTTCTTC. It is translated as CASSLQAGGPYEQFF.

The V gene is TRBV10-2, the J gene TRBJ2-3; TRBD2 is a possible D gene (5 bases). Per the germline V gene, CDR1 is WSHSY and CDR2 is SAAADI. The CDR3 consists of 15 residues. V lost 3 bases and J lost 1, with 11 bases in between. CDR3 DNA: TGCGCCAGCAGTGAATCGGGGTCTCGCACAGATACGCAGTATTTT. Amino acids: CASSESGSRTDTQYF.

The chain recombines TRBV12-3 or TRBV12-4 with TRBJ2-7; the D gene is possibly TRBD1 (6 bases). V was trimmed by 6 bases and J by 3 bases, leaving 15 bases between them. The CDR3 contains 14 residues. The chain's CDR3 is CASSPQGGIYEQYF. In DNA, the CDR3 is TGTGCCAGCAGCCCACAGGGCGGCATCTACGAGCAGTACTTC.

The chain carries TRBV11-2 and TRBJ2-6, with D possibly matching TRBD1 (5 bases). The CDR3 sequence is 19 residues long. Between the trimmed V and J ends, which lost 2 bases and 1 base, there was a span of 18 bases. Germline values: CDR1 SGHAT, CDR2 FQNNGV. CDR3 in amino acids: CASSLRPLTVHSGANVLTF. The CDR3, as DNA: TGTGCCAGCAGCTTAAGACCCTTGACAGTCCATTCTGGGGCCAACGTCCTGACTTTC.

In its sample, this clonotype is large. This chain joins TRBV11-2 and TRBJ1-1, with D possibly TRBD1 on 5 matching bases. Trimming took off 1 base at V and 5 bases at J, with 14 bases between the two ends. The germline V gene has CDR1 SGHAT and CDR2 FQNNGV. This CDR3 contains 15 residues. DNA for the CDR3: TGTGCCAGCAGCTTAGTTCTGGGGGTTGGTACTGAAGCTTTCTTT. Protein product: CASSLVLGVGTEAFF.

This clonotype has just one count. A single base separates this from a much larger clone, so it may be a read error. CDR3 coding DNA: TGCAGTGCTAGAGTAAGGGTTCATGAGCAGTACTTC. Translation gives CSARVRVHEQYF. J is TRBJ2-1 and V is TRBV20-1; D uncertain. Matching the DNA end better, TRBJ2-7 makes the J call doubtful. The CDR3 is 12 amino acids. Per the germline V gene, CDR1 is DFQATT and CDR2 is SNEGSKA (reference sequence).

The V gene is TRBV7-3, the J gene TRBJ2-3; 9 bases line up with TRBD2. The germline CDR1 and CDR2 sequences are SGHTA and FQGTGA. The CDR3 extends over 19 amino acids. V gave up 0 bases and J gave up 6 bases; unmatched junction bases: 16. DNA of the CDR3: TGTGCCAGCAGCTTAACTACTAGCGGGCCGCTTTACCTCATGGATACGCAGTATTTT. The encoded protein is CASSLTTSGPLYLMDTQYF. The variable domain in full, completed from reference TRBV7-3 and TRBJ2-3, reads GAGVSQTPSNKVTEKGKYVELRCDPISGHTALYWYRQSLGQGPEFLIYFQGTGAADDSGLPNDRFFAVRPEGSVSTLKIQRTERGDSAVYLCASSLTTSGPLYLMDTQYFGPGTRLTVL.

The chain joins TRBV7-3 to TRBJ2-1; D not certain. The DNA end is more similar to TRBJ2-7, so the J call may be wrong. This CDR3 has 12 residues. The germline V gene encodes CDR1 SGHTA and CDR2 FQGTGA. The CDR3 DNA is TGTGCCAGCAGCCCAACAAGTGGTGAGCAGTACTTC. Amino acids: CASSPTSGEQYF.

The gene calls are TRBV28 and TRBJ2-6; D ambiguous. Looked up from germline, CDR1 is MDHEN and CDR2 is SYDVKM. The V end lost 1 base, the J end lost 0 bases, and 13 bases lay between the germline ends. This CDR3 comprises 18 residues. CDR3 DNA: TGTGCCAGCAGTTTATCGACTTGGCTGCGCTCTGGGGCCAACGTCCTGACTTTC. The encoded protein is CASSLSTWLRSGANVLTF. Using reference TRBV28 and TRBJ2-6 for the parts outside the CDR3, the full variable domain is DVKVTQSSRYLVKRTGEKVFLECVQDMDHENMFWYRQDPGLGLRLIYFSYDVKMKEKGDIPEGYSVSREKKERFSLILESASTNQTSMYLCASSLSTWLRSGANVLTFGAGSRLTVL.

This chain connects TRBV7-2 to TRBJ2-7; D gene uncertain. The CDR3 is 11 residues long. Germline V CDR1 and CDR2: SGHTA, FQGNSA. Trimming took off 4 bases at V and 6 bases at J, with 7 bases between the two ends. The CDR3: CASSSRREQYF. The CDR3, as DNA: TGTGCCAGCAGCTCTCGACGCGAGCAGTACTTC.

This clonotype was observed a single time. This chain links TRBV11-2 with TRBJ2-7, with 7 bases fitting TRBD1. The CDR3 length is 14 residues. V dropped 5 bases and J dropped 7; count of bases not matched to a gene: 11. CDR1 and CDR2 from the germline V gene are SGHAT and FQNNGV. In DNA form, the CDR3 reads TGTGCCAGCAGCCCGAGTCGAGGGGGCGGTGAGCAGTACTTC. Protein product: CASSPSRGGGEQYF.

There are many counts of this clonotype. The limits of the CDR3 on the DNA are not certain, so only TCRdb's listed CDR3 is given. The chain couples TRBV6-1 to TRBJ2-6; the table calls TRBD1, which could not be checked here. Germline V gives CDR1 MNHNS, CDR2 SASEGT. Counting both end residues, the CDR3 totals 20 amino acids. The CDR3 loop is CASSYVLDRGQPQLWLHLRF.

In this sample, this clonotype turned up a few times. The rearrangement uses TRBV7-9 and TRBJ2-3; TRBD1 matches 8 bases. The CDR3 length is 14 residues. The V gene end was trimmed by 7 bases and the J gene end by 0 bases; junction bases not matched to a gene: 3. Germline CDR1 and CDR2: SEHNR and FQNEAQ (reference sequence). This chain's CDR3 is CASNRQGSTDTQYF. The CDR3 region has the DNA TGTGCCAGCAACCGACAGGGGAGCACAGATACGCAGTATTTT.

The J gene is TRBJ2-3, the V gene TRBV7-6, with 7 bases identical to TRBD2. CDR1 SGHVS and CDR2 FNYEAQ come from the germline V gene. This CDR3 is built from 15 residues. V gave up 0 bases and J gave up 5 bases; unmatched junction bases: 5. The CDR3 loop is CASSLAGTTLDTQYF. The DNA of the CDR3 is TGTGCCAGCAGCTTAGCGGGGACTACCCTAGATACGCAGTATTTT.

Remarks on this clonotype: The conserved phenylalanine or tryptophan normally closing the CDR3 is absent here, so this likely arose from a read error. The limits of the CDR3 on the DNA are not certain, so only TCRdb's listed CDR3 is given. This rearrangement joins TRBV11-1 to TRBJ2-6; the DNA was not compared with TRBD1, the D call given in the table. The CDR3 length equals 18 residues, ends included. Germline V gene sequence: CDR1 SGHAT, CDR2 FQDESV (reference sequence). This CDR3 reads CASSRLGQLTYNEQYFGA.

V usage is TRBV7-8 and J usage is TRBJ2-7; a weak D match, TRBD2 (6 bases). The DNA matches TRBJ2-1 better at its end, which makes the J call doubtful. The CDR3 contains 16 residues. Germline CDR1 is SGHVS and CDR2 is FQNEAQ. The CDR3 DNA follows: TGTGCCAGCTCCGCGACAGCCGGAGGGCGATACAATGAGCAGTTCTTC. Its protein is CASSATAGGRYNEQFF.

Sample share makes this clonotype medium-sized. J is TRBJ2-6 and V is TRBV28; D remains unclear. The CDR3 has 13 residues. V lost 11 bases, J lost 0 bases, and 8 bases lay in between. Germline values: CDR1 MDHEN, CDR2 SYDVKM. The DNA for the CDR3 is TGTGCCTCGGTCCTCTCTGGGGCCAACGTCCTGACTTTC. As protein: CASVLSGANVLTF.

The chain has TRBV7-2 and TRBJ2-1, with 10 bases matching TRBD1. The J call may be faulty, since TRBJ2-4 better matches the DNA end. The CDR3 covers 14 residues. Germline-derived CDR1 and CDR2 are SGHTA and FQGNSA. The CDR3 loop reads CASNKPGQGNIQYF. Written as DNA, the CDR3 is TGTGCCAGCAACAAGCCGGGACAGGGGAACATTCAGTACTTC.

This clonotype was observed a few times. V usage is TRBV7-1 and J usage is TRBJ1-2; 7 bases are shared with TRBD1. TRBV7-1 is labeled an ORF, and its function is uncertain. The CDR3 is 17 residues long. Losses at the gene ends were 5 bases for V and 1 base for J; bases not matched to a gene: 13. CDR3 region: CASSNIFTGDCNYGYTF. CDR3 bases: TGTGCCAGCAGCAATATCTTCACAGGGGATTGTAACTATGGCTACACCTTC.

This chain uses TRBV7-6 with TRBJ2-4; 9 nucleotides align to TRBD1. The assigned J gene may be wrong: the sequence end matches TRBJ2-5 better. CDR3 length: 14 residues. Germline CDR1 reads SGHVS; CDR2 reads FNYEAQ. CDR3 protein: CASSLGTGAETQYF. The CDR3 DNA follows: TGTGCCAGCAGCTTAGGGACAGGGGCAGAGACCCAGTACTTC.

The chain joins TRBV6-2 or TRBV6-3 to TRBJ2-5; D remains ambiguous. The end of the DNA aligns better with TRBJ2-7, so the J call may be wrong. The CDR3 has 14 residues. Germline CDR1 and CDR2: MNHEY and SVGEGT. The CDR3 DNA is TGTGCCAGCAGTTACTCGATAGCCGGCTACGAGCAGTACTTC. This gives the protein CASSYSIAGYEQYF.

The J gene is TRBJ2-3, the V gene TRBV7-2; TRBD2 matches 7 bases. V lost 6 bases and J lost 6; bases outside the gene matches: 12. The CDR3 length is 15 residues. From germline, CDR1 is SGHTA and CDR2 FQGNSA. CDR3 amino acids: CASRPAGLRGDTQYF. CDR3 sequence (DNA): TGTGCCAGCAGGCCAGCGGGGCTCCGGGGTGATACGCAGTATTTT.